The 4 T cell receptor beta chains given below trace back to one sample, sequenced in a study of blood T cell repertoires in COVID-19 (TCRdb year 2020). The library came from the immunoSEQ multiplex PCR assay. Drawn from immuneACCESS, this table holds only the in-frame rearrangements with V and J called that TCRdb kept. Clones are partly lost; checked studies trace under half to an unresolved V gene and leave the rest unexplained. This sample holds about 670,000 clones; about 87% were observed only once. The ten largest clones take up 0.2% to 0.3% of the sample. What was sequenced was peripheral blood. The receptors were sampled from a woman aged 18-29 years with acute or convalescent COVID-19.

This clone was counted once. The DNA is omitted, as the CDR3 cannot be located on it reliably, and the CDR3 follows TCRdb's listing. V is TRBV12-2 and J is TRBJ1-5. TRBV12-2 is reported as a pseudogene. The CDR3 extends over 17 residues, inclusive of both ends. The CDR3 is CASRFGAGREGDQPQHF.

V gene TRBV5-6 combines with J gene TRBJ1-5; D unresolved. The V end was cut by 0 bases, the J end by 3 bases, with 7 bases between. The germline CDR1 and CDR2 sequences are SGHDT and YYEEEE. CDR3 length: 14 amino acids. CDR3: CASSLGPLNQPQHF. The CDR3 nucleotides read TGTGCCAGCAGCTTGGGGCCCCTCAATCAGCCCCAGCATTTT.

In this sample, this clone turned up once. The genes are TRBV5-1 and TRBJ2-3; 7 bases are a match to TRBD1. V shed 5 bases, J shed 0 bases, and the junction held 3 bases outside the gene matches. CDR1 and CDR2 from the germline V gene are SGHRS and YFSETQ. The CDR3 is 14 residues long. The CDR3 loop reads CASRETGSTDTQYF. In nucleotides, the CDR3 is TGCGCCAGCAGAGAGACAGGGAGCACAGATACGCAGTATTTT.

The chain carries TRBV3-1 (or the pseudogene TRBV3-2) and TRBJ2-3; 14 nucleotides agree with TRBD2. V was pared by 5 bases and J by 1 base, with 5 bases of the junction left unmatched. The germline gives CDR1 LGHDT, CDR2 YNNKEL (reference sequence). CDR3 length: 17 amino acids. The CDR3 loop is CASSTTSGGAGTDTQYF. In DNA form, the CDR3 reads TGTGCCAGCAGCACGACTAGCGGGGGGGCGGGCACAGATACGCAGTATTTT.